One sample yielded the 13 T cell receptor beta chains listed below, sequenced in a study of T cell clones after liver transplantation. Generated by immunoSEQ multiplex PCR, the TCRdb table keeps only in-frame clones and is missing some. This sample has around 110,000 clones, with 90% found just once. Sequencing used CD4+ T cells from blood, obtained 12 months after liver transplant. All receptors come from a human patient who received a liver transplant. The graft donor may account for some of the T cells.

This clone was observed once. This chain connects TRBV5-1 to TRBJ1-2; D may be TRBD1 (5 bases). The CDR3 consists of 16 residues. V was cut by 0 bases and J by 4 bases, with 16 bases left in between. Germline CDR1 and CDR2: SGHRS and YFSETQ. DNA of the CDR3: TGCGCCAGCAGCTTGGAGGGTGGGGGTAGCGGCTATGGCTACACCTTC. It yields the protein CASSLEGGGSGYGYTF.

This clone occurred once. The rearrangement uses TRBV29-1 and TRBJ2-1; 13 bases are shared with TRBD2. The J segment lost 5 bases and the V segment lost 7 bases, leaving 8 bases of the junction unmatched. Germline CDR1 reads SQVTM; CDR2 reads ANQGSEA. This CDR3 is built from 15 residues. The CDR3 region has the DNA TGCAGCGGCCAACTAGCGGGAGGGCCGGACAATGAGCAGTTCTTC. Amino acids: CSGQLAGGPDNEQFF.

The count of this clone is one. This chain joins TRBV7-2 and TRBJ2-7; D possibly matches TRBD1 or TRBD2 (5 bases each). Trimming took off 3 bases at V and 4 bases at J, with 13 bases between the two ends. CDR3 size: 14 residues. CDR1 is SGHTA, CDR2 FQGNSA, per germline. The CDR3 loop reads CASSFKLGAYEQYF. Written as DNA, the CDR3 is TGTGCCAGCAGCTTTAAACTAGGGGCATACGAGCAGTACTTC.

The rearrangement uses TRBV5-4 and TRBJ2-2; D is uncertain. CDR1 is SGHNT, CDR2 YYREEE, per germline (reference sequence). CDR3 size: 16 residues. The V end was cut by 4 bases, the J end by 5 bases, with 18 bases between. CDR3 amino acids: CASSRRTEGRTGELFF. The CDR3, as DNA: TGTGCCAGCAGCCGAAGAACAGAAGGGCGAACCGGGGAGCTGTTTTTT.

The J gene is TRBJ2-3, the V gene TRBV4-3, with D possibly matching TRBD2 (5 bases). CDR1 and CDR2 from the germline V gene are LGHNA and YSLEER. CDR3 length equals 15 residues. V was pared by 0 bases and J by 4 bases, with 11 bases between. The CDR3 sequence is CASSQEFLEADTQYF. CDR3 coding DNA: TGCGCCAGCAGCCAAGAGTTTTTGGAGGCAGATACGCAGTATTTT.

This clone was counted a few times. This sequence joins TRBV7-9 and TRBJ2-7; tentative D call: TRBD2 (5 bases). CDR1 is SEHNR, CDR2 FQNEAQ, per germline (reference sequence). Trimming removed 5 bases at V and 6 bases at J, with 11 bases between. The CDR3 has 12 amino acids. The CDR3 coding sequence is TGTGCCAGCAGCCCCCCTGCGGGCGAGCAGTACTTC. It encodes CASSPPAGEQYF.

J is TRBJ1-2 and V is TRBV30, with TRBD1 as a possible D gene (6 bases). This CDR3 contains 12 residues. V was shortened by 7 bases and J by 2 bases, with 11 bases between the two germline ends. Germline-derived CDR1 and CDR2 are GTSNPN and SVGIG (reference sequence). CDR3 bases: TGTGCCTCAAACGGACAGAACTATGGCTACACCTTC. Residues: CASNGQNYGYTF.

The CDR3 nucleotides read TGTGCCAGCCCCCTAACCGGACAGGATTATGGCTACACCTTC. Translation gives CASPLTGQDYGYTF. V gene TRBV7-2 combines with J gene TRBJ1-2, with TRBD1 matching over 7 bases. Looked up from germline, CDR1 is SGHTA and CDR2 is FQGNSA. Trimming cost V 8 bases and J 5 bases; bases outside gene matches: 11. The CDR3 runs 14 residues. The entire variable domain, with the rest obtained from reference TRBV7-2 and TRBJ1-2, is as follows: GAGVSQSPSNKVTEKGKDVELRCDPISGHTALYWYRQSLGQGLEFLIYFQGNSAPDKSGLPSDRFSAERTGGSVSTLTIQRTQQEDSAVYLCASPLTGQDYGYTFGSGTRLTVV.

This clone was seen once. The rearrangement links TRBV19 to TRBJ2-1; D is unresolved. This CDR3 region has 16 residues. Trimming cost V 5 bases and J 0 bases, with 14 bases left between them. CDR1 is LNHDA and CDR2 is SQIVND in the germline V gene (reference sequence). The CDR3 nucleotides read TGTGCCAGTAGTTTGGCAAATCAAGACTCCTACAATGAGCAGTTCTTC. It encodes CASSLANQDSYNEQFF. Together with reference TRBV19 and TRBJ2-1, the CDR3 gives the full variable domain: DGGITQSPKYLFRKEGQNVTLSCEQNLNHDAMYWYRQDPGQGLRLIYYSQIVNDFQKGDIAEGYSVSREKKESFPLTVTSAQKNPTAFYLCASSLANQDSYNEQFFGPGTRLTVL.

The sample holds one count of this clone. The chain is built from TRBV25-1 and TRBJ2-3; 14 nucleotides match TRBD2. V lost 5 bases, J lost 6 bases, and 7 bases stayed unmatched. Germline loops: CDR1 MGHDK, CDR2 SYGVNS. The CDR3 totals 16 residues. As DNA, the CDR3 is TGTGCCAGCAGTAGACTAGCGGGAGGGCCGGGGGATACGCAGTATTTT. Translating gives CASSRLAGGPGDTQYF. The full variable domain, completed using reference TRBV25-1 and TRBJ2-3, is EADIYQTPRYLVIGTGKKITLECSQTMGHDKMYWYQQDPGMELHLIHYSYGVNSTEKGDLSSESTVSRIRTEHFPLTLESARPSHTSQYLCASSRLAGGPGDTQYFGPGTRLTVL.

V and J are TRBV11-3 and TRBJ1-4; D might be TRBD1 (5 bases). Trimming shortened V by 6 bases and J by 4 bases, and 12 bases separated the two germline ends. Looked up from germline, CDR1 is SGHNT and CDR2 is YENEEA. The CDR3 is made up of 14 amino acids. The CDR3, as DNA: TGTGCCAGCAGTCCGGGACTGCGTAATGAAAAACTGTTTTTT. Its protein is CASSPGLRNEKLFF.

The V gene is TRBV2, the J gene TRBJ2-3; unclear D gene. In germline, CDR1 is SNHLY, CDR2 FYNNEI. This CDR3 is 12 amino acids long. Trimming removed 3 bases at V and 2 bases at J, with 3 bases between. The CDR3 loop is CASSEYTDTQYF. CDR3 sequence (DNA): TGTGCCAGCAGTGAGTACACAGATACGCAGTATTTT.

This sequence joins TRBV28 and TRBJ1-2; 7 bases are shared with TRBD1. The germline V gene encodes CDR1 MDHEN and CDR2 SYDVKM. The J segment lost 7 bases and the V segment lost 6 bases, leaving 5 bases of the junction unmatched. This CDR3 comprises 12 residues. CDR3 nucleotides: TGTGCCAGCAGCTTACAGGGGTCTGGCTACACCTTC. It encodes CASSLQGSGYTF.